This T cell receptor beta chain was observed in a study of blood T cell repertoires in COVID-19 (dated by TCRdb to about 2020). In terms of the full investigation: Samples covering the acute and convalescent phases of COVID-19 were provided by collaborators in the United States, Italy and Spain. Subjects who had been exposed to COVID-19, were actively infected with it, or had recovered from it provided the deeply sampled blood TCRbeta repertoires that made up the dataset. Where HLA class I and class II types were available, the types were taken from metadata supplied by the sample provider, not from assay-based typing. Sample metadata almost always included a de-identified subject ID, COVID-19 status, age in years and sex. The material from the prospective study consisted of cDNA or gDNA derived from T cells, B-cell-depleted T cells, or PBMCs. The repertoires were released in a freely available public database meant as a resource for research on the immune response to SARS-CoV-2. The samples were drawn from two sources: the first 160 participants of the ongoing ImmuneRACE study, and 950 to 1,500 subjects contributed by 6 global collaborators.

Collaborating institutions collected whole blood in K2EDTA tubes following their own protocols. For TCRbeta analysis, collaborators shipped samples as frozen whole blood, isolated PBMCs, or DNA extracted from either of those sample types. TCRbeta CDR3 regions were amplified from genomic DNA by means of the immunoSEQ Assay, a bias-controlled multiplex PCR. In the paper's pipeline: The number of nucleated cells in each sample was estimated from the amplification of reference gene primers within the assay. To quantify the absolute abundance of each unique TCRbeta CDR3 rearrangement, sequence reads were collapsed and filtered. For each sample, productive Simpson clonality was calculated by taking the square root of Simpson's diversity index across productive rearrangements. The immuneACCESS repertoire file appears here via TCRdb, limited to in-frame rearrangements. These files lack a portion of the clones; in checked studies, under half of the deficit traces to unresolved V genes, and the cause of the others is not known. V and J calls and clone size come straight from that table; D and trimming were deduced from the DNA. The sample includes roughly 38,000 clones, with 90% observed a single time. The ten top clones hold 25% to 30% of the sample.

Paper-wide results and their limitations: The quantity of clinical and demographic metadata differed by source and by participant and was supplied without curation.

As concerns this clone: Which antigen it targets is not known. Nothing much larger sits one base from this clone, and base qualities are not available.

The germline V gene gives CDR1 as SGHAT and CDR2 as FQNNGV. Reading from cysteine to phenylalanine, the CDR3 counts 16 amino acids. Left in the record is the CDR3 DNA by itself, 48 bases read in frame from the first base. The V end gives up 1 base and the J end 3 bases, leaving 7 bases in the junction not matched to a gene. Specimen: peripheral blood. The chain is encoded by TRBV11-2 joined to TRBJ2-3; TRBD1 aligns with 7 central bases. This receptor was identified in a man aged 55 to 70 with active or convalescent COVID-19. In nucleotide form, the sequence is TGTGCCAGCAGCTTAGGGTTGCAGGGGGAAACAGATACGCAGTATTTT. It codes for CASSLGLQGETDTQYF.